One and the same sample provided the 14 T cell receptor beta chains below, sequenced in a study of PD-1 and CTLA-4 blockade in melanoma. Sequencing was performed with immunoSEQ multiplex PCR; in TCRdb, only in-frame clones are kept and a portion is missing. The repertoire has 25,000 to 35,000 clones, approximately 89% of them found once; the top ten carry roughly 8.6%. Here the sequenced sample was CD8+ T cells from peripheral blood, taken from a patient given anti-PD-1 treatment. The receptors originated from a human donor with melanoma.

V is TRBV4-1 and J is TRBJ1-1; D remains ambiguous. The germline gives CDR1 MGHRA, CDR2 YSYEKL. This CDR3 has 15 amino acids. Trimming took off 0 bases at V and 0 bases at J, with 8 bases between the two ends. For the CDR3, the DNA is TGCGCCAGCAGCCAAGACTTGACGCTGAACACTGAAGCTTTCTTT. This sequence encodes CASSQDLTLNTEAFF.

This clone occurred once. The chain joins TRBV29-1 to TRBJ1-2; TRBD1 is a possible D gene (5 bases). Trimming stripped 3 bases from V and 7 bases from J, with 21 bases between. The germline CDR1 and CDR2 sequences are SQVTM and ANQGSEA. The CDR3 sequence is 15 residues long. In DNA, the CDR3 is TGCAGCGTTGACCTTAAGATCGACGGGGGGTCTGGCTACACCTTC. Protein product: CSVDLKIDGGSGYTF.

This sequence joins TRBV7-2 and TRBJ1-1, with D hard to call. There are 15 residues in the CDR3. Germline V gives CDR1 SGHTA, CDR2 FQGNSA. Trimming took off 1 base at V and 1 base at J, with 10 bases between the two ends. CDR3 bases: TGTGCCAGCAGCTTAGATGTAGGGCCGAACACTGAAGCTTTCTTT. It yields the protein CASSLDVGPNTEAFF.

This clone has a single count. V is TRBV7-9 and J is TRBJ2-5; no firm D call. Trimming left V 0 bases short and J 4 bases short, with 18 bases between. CDR1 is SEHNR, CDR2 FQNEAQ, per germline (reference sequence). The CDR3 covers 17 residues. This CDR3 is CASSLAGSASRSETQYF. The CDR3 region has the DNA TGTGCCAGCAGCTTAGCGGGGTCGGCGAGTCGCTCAGAGACCCAGTACTTC.

V and J are TRBV30 and TRBJ1-4, with D unclear. CDR3 length equals 15 residues. The germline V gene has CDR1 GTSNPN and CDR2 SVGIG (reference sequence). V dropped 1 base and J dropped 0 bases, with 9 bases sitting between them. The CDR3 sequence: CAWSEMRATNEKLFF. The CDR3 DNA reads TGTGCCTGGAGTGAAATGAGAGCAACTAATGAAAAACTGTTTTTT. Full variable domain (remainder filled in from reference TRBV30 and TRBJ1-4): SQTIHQWPATLVQPVGSPLSLECTVEGTSNPNLYWYRQAAGRGLQLLFYSVGIGQISSEVPQNLSASRPQDRQFILSSKKLLLSDSGFYLCAWSEMRATNEKLFFGSGTQLSVL.

For this clone: Additional DNA sequences in this sample encode the identical CDR3. CDR3 bases: TGTGCCAGCAGCAAGGACAGACAAGAGACCCAGTACTTC. It specifies CASSKDRQETQYF. The V and J genes are TRBV27 and TRBJ2-5; the D gene is possibly TRBD1 (6 bases). Trimming took off 6 bases at V and 2 bases at J, with 10 bases between the two ends. The CDR3 runs to 13 residues. The germline V gene encodes CDR1 MNHEY and CDR2 SMNVEV (reference sequence).

This chain uses TRBV6-5 with TRBJ2-2; D possibly corresponds to TRBD1 (5 bases). CDR1 is MNHEY, CDR2 SVGAGI, per germline. CDR3 length: 15 residues. The ends were cut back, 3 bases at V and 1 base at J, with 9 bases in the middle. The CDR3 region is CASSYYQGNTGELFF. The CDR3 nucleotides read TGTGCCAGCAGTTATTACCAGGGGAACACCGGGGAGCTGTTTTTT.

The genes are TRBV9 and TRBJ2-2; D gene unclear. This CDR3 region has 14 residues. V was clipped by 3 bases and J by 6 bases, with 12 bases between them. The germline V gene encodes CDR1 SGDLS and CDR2 YYNGEE. CDR3 protein: CASSGKTSSGELFF. The CDR3 nucleotides are TGTGCCAGCAGCGGTAAGACATCGTCCGGGGAGCTGTTTTTT.

This clone was seen only once. This sequence joins TRBV30 and TRBJ1-1; D is perhaps TRBD1 (6 bases). The CDR3 is 15 residues long. The germline V gene has CDR1 GTSNPN and CDR2 SVGIG (reference sequence). With 3 bases removed from V and 0 bases from J, the gap between germline ends came to 14 bases. Here the CDR3 reads CAWRGGTYMNTEAFF. CDR3 coding DNA: TGTGCCTGGAGGGGAGGGACATACATGAACACTGAAGCTTTCTTT. The variable domain in full, completed from reference TRBV30 and TRBJ1-1, reads SQTIHQWPATLVQPVGSPLSLECTVEGTSNPNLYWYRQAAGRGLQLLFYSVGIGQISSEVPQNLSASRPQDRQFILSSKKLLLSDSGFYLCAWRGGTYMNTEAFFGQGTRLTVV.

The V and J genes are TRBV15 and TRBJ2-7; D tentatively reads TRBD1 or TRBD2 (6 bases each). The CDR3 is 15 residues long. Between the trimmed V and J ends, which lost 5 bases and 1 base, there was a span of 15 bases. Germline CDR1 LNHNV, CDR2 YYDKDF (reference sequence). CDR3 sequence (DNA): TGTGCCACCAGCGCCCAGAGGGGGGTTTCCTACGAGCAGTACTTC. Translation gives CATSAQRGVSYEQYF.

The rearrangement joins TRBV18 to TRBJ1-4; D is uncertain. Germline CDR1 and CDR2: KGHSH and LQKENI. Trimming cost V 3 bases and J 10 bases, with 15 bases left between them. This CDR3 is built from 14 residues. CDR3 DNA sequence: TGTGCCAGCTCACCCGACGCGAACGGCGGAAAACTGTTTTTT. Residues: CASSPDANGGKLFF.

The chain carries TRBV27 and TRBJ1-5, with no clear D. The germline CDR1 and CDR2 sequences are MNHEY and SMNVEV (reference sequence). There are 14 residues in the CDR3. V was cut by 6 bases and J by 0 bases, with 9 bases left in between. CDR3 sequence reads: CASRPLYSNQPQHF. DNA of the CDR3: TGTGCCAGCAGGCCCCTATATAGCAATCAGCCCCAGCATTTT.

CDR3 DNA: TGTGCCAGCAGTTTATTCCAGGAAAGAGGAACTAATGAAAAACTGTTTTTT. It is translated as CASSLFQERGTNEKLFF. The chain uses TRBV27 and TRBJ1-4, with D uncertain. The CDR3 is 17 amino acids. Germline V lookup: CDR1 MNHEY, CDR2 SMNVEV (reference sequence). V lost 1 base and J lost 1, with 13 bases in between.

This chain connects TRBV29-1 to TRBJ1-1, with D possibly TRBD1 on 5 matching bases. The V and J ends lost 7 bases and 4 bases respectively, with 25 bases between them. The CDR3 has 16 amino acids. Looked up from germline, CDR1 is SQVTM and CDR2 is ANQGSEA. The CDR3 here is CSAMGGDEVEVTEAFF. The CDR3 DNA reads as TGCAGCGCTATGGGAGGGGACGAAGTGGAGGTCACTGAAGCTTTCTTT.